Below, 9 T cell receptor beta chains from the same sample are listed, as sequenced in a study of T cells in women clearing cervical HPV infection. Data came from immunoSEQ multiplex PCR; TCRdb stores just in-frame clones and leaves some out. The sample data list some 21,000 clones. The sample consisted of blood buffy coat. Every receptor here comes from a woman aged 18-70 years with a cervical HPV16 infection that either progressed to CIN3+ or cleared (not recorded which).

As to this clone: Read sequence stops 3 residues before the CDR3 end, and the germline J gene provides the missing end. V usage is TRBV4-1 and J usage is TRBJ2-4; possible D gene TRBD1, 5 bases. V was trimmed by 1 base and J by 2 bases, leaving 15 bases between them. Germline assignment: CDR1 MGHRA and CDR2 YSYEKL. The CDR3 covers 17 residues. CDR3 DNA, as far as it was read: TGCGCCAGCAGCCAAGTTTTATATCAGGGATCCAAAAACATT. Its protein product is CASSQVLYQGSKNI. The whole CDR3 region reads CASSQVLYQGSKNIQYF.

CDR3 in amino acids: CASKPQGVTHGYTF. CDR3 DNA (partial): TGTGCCAGTAAACCTCAGGGGGTTACCCATGGC. The chain carries TRBV19 and TRBJ1-2; 7 bases match TRBD1. Read sequence stops 3 residues before the CDR3 end, and the germline J gene provides the missing end. V shed 7 bases and J 6 bases; nucleotides not matched to a gene: 11. Germline CDR1 LNHDA, CDR2 SQIVND (reference sequence). The CDR3 is made up of 14 amino acids.

A word on this clone: The CDR3 end is not reached by the read, which stops 3 residues before it; the germline J gene fills it in. V is TRBV14 and J is TRBJ2-7; D possibly corresponds to TRBD1 (5 bases). The V gene lost 0 bases and the J gene lost 5 bases, with 11 bases spanning the gap. Per the germline V gene, CDR1 is SGHDN and CDR2 is FVKESK. The CDR3 has 14 amino acids. The sequenced CDR3 bases are TGTGCCAGCAGCCAAGACAGGGAAGGAAACGAG. The encoded protein is CASSQDREGNE. The whole CDR3 region reads CASSQDREGNEQYF.

To note about this clone: The CDR3 goes on 3 residues after the read ends, and that part is filled in from the germline J gene. The chain recombines TRBV7-6 with TRBJ1-4; unclear D gene. The CDR3 has 15 residues. V lost 1 base and J 7 bases, leaving 13 bases between the germline ends. The germline V gene encodes CDR1 SGHVS and CDR2 FNYEAQ. The part of the CDR3 DNA that was read is TGTGCCAGCAGCTTAGGGTTTGGAGGGTCTGAAAAA. Amino acid sequence: CASSLGFGGSEK. The entire CDR3 is CASSLGFGGSEKLFF.

About this clone: The CDR3 end lies 3 residues beyond the end of the read and is filled in from the germline J gene. The chain recombines TRBV29-1 with TRBJ1-2; perhaps TRBD1 as D (5 bases). CDR1 SQVTM and CDR2 ANQGSEA come from the germline V gene. CDR3 length equals 14 residues. CDR3 amino acids: CSVDIGARQGGYTF. The CDR3 DNA, read in part, is TGCAGCGTTGATATCGGTGCTCGGCAGGGAGGC.

Note on this clone: The read halts 3 residues ahead of the CDR3 end, with the missing end drawn from the germline J gene. The chain uses TRBV30 and TRBJ2-3; TRBD1 might be the D (6 bases). CDR3 length: 14 residues. Germline V gives CDR1 GTSNPN, CDR2 SVGIG (reference sequence). Trimming removed 8 bases from V and 1 base from J, with 16 bases in between. The part of the CDR3 DNA that was read is TGTGCCGGGATAACAGGGCCGGGCACAGATACG. Its protein is CAGITGPGTDT. The whole CDR3 reads CAGITGPGTDTQYF.

Concerning this clone itself: The read stops 3 residues short of the end of the CDR3; the missing end is completed from the germline J gene. The chain joins TRBV5-1 to TRBJ1-5, with D unresolved. V was pared by 0 bases and J by 0 bases, with 10 bases between. The CDR3 is 16 residues long. Germline CDR1 and CDR2: SGHRS and YFSETQ. The CDR3 sequence: CASSLGGQNSNQPQHF. The CDR3 bases that were read are TGCGCCAGCAGCTTGGGAGGGCAGAATAGCAATCAGCCC.

Of note for this clone: With the read ending 3 residues before the CDR3 end, the germline J gene is used to fill in that end. The chain couples TRBV10-3 to TRBJ2-2; 8 bases are a match to TRBD1. Germline V gene lookup returns CDR1 ENHRY and CDR2 SYGVKD. CDR3 length: 15 residues. The part of the CDR3 DNA that was read is TGTGCCATCAGTGGTAACAGGGGGTTCGGTGAAAAG. As protein: CAISGNRGFGEK. The CDR3, in full, reads CAISGNRGFGEKLFF.

The DNA read from the CDR3 is TGCAGCCTGACTAGCGGGGGGCGCACAGATACG. This encodes CSLTSGGRTDT. The CDR3 reads in full as CSLTSGGRTDTQYF. The chain recombines TRBV29-1 with TRBJ2-3, with 13 positions matching TRBD2. Read data end 3 residues before the CDR3 end; the end is taken from the germline J gene. CDR1 and CDR2 from the germline V gene are SQVTM and ANQGSEA. The V gene end was trimmed by 8 bases and the J gene end by 1 base; junction bases not matched to a gene: 3. The CDR3 is 14 amino acids.